This T cell receptor (beta chain) derives from a study of T cell responses to AZD1222 COVID-19 vaccine. Findings and caveats of the study: There were vaccine-associated CD4 TCRs across spike, dominant at 160-218 and 743-854.

This CDR3 is built from 13 residues. Per the germline V gene, CDR1 is SNHLY and CDR2 is FYNNEI. Trimming removed 7 bases from V and 7 bases from J, with 16 bases in between. Method: immunoSEQ multiplex PCR; TCRdb's copy keeps in-frame clones and lacks some. Here the sample spans 100,000 to 150,000 clones, 85% to 95% being singletons. On this clone itself: Its target is not known.

This TCR was sampled from an adult in good health. The rearrangement joins TRBV2 to TRBJ1-1; weak D call: TRBD1 (5 bases). The sample consisted of peripheral blood, taken on day 0 of AZD1222 vaccination. CDR3 in amino acids: CASTTTGGIEAFF. DNA of the CDR3: TGTGCCAGCACTACCACCGGGGGTATTGAAGCTTTCTTT.